This T cell receptor beta chain was sequenced during a study of CD8 T cells in Susac syndrome. Study context: Treatment at blood withdrawal was none, corticosteroids, or intravenous immunoglobulin alone in Susac syndrome patients.

Fulfillment of recently defined diagnostic criteria for definite or probable disease was shown by the patients with Susac syndrome. TEMRA cells were FACS-enriched and CD8+ and CD4+ T cells negatively isolated. There are 14 residues in the CDR3. The ends were cut back, 0 bases at V and 9 bases at J, with 12 bases in the middle. The authors reverse transcribed roughly 0.5 to 1 ug RNA with random hexamers. Amplification of TCR beta CDR3 spanned 54 Vbeta and 13 Jbeta via immunoSEQ multiplex PCR. A single record per CDR3 protein comes from TCRdb applying MiXCR to the immunoSEQ multiplex PCR reads. The table includes fewer than 90,000 distinct CDR3 sequences, 85% to 95% detected once.

This clonotype originated in a human donor with Susac syndrome. This sequence joins TRBV23-1 and TRBJ2-1; maybe TRBD1 (5 bases). TRBV23-1 has ORF status, its function being uncertain. Sequenced material: CD8+ T cells from PBMCs. CDR3 in amino acids: CASSQSVSQGEQFF. DNA for the CDR3: TGCGCCAGCAGTCAATCGGTCAGCCAGGGTGAGCAGTTCTTC.